This is a list of T cell receptor beta chains from one sample in a study of T-cell reconstitution after alpha-beta-depleted transplantation in children. TCRdb processed the PCR reads anew with MiXCR; each CDR3 protein has one entry. The sample includes about 260,000 distinct CDR3 sequences, approximately 8% seen only once; the top ten take roughly 6%. The sequences come from PBMCs, mostly from graft donor cells, collected 180 days after TCRalphabeta/CD19-depleted stem cell transplant. Source of these receptors: a male patient between 10 and 17 years old who had a stem cell transplant for acute lymphoblastic leukemia, so the T cells may come from the graft donor. CDR3s include the opening cysteine and the closing phenylalanine or tryptophan. D genes are given only for firm matches. Some rows have no size entry. The others give once, few or many, or a class for an expanded clone.

>many|TRBJ2-7|TRBV20-1|13|NA
TGCAGTGCCAGGACAGTGAGCTCCTACGAGCAGTACTTC
CSARTVSSYEQYF
>many|TRBJ1-5|TRBV28|10|NA
TGTGTAACAGGGTATCAGCCCCAGCATTTT
CVTGYQPQHF
>many|TRBJ1-5|TRBV5-1|15|NA
TGCGCCAGCAGCTTGGAGGGACTGACTAATCAGCCCCAGCATTTT
CASSLEGLTNQPQHF
>many|TRBJ1-2|TRBV7-9|15|NA
TGTGCCAGCAGCTTAGATCGGGGGCTCGACTATGGCTACACCTTC
CASSLDRGLDYGYTF
>many|TRBJ2-1|TRBV20-1|15|NA
TGCAGTGCTAGACACAGGGCATCGTACTACAATGAGCAGTTCTTC
CSARHRASYYNEQFF
>many|TRBJ2-2|TRBV20-1|13|NA
TGCAGTGCTAGGACCTACTTGGCCGGGGAGCTGTTTTTT
CSARTYLAGELFF
>many|TRBJ2-2|TRBV12-3/TRBV12-4|14|NA
TGTGCCAGCAGTTTATTACAGGGAGCCGGGGAGCTGTTTTTT
CASSLLQGAGELFF
>many|TRBJ2-7|TRBV27|15|NA
TGTGCCAGCAGTCGCCAGCGGGTGAGATCCTACGAGCAGTACTTC
CASSRQRVRSYEQYF
>many|TRBJ2-2|TRBV6-1|16|NA
TGTGCCAGCCGAAGGGCCCCCTCCGCGAACACCGGGGAGCTGTTTTTT
CASRRAPSANTGELFF
>many|TRBJ2-1|TRBV12-3/TRBV12-4|14|TRBD1
TGTGCCAGCAGTGGGACAGGGCCCTACAATGAGCAGTTCTTC
CASSGTGPYNEQFF
>many|TRBJ2-7|TRBV27|15|TRBD1
TGTGCCAGCAGCCTCGACAGGGGACCCTCCTACGAGCAGTACTTC
CASSLDRGPSYEQYF
>many|TRBJ1-5|TRBV12-3/TRBV12-4|15|NA
TGTGCCAGCAGACCTGGAGGTGGCGGCAATCAGCCCCAGCATTTT
CASRPGGGGNQPQHF
>NA|TRBJ2-7|TRBV19|13|TRBD1
TGTGCCAGTAGTATTTGGACAGGGGACGAGCAGTACTTC
CASSIWTGDEQYF
>many|TRBJ2-2|TRBV6-5|18|TRBD2
TGTTCCAGCAGTTACTCTTGGACTAGCGGAGCCGAAGCCGGGGAGCTGTTTTTT
CSSSYSWTSGAEAGELFF
>many|TRBJ1-1|TRBV3-1|14|TRBD1
TGTGCCACCGCAAGATCAGGGGGCAACACTGAAGCTTTCTTT
CATARSGGNTEAFF
>many|TRBJ1-2|TRBV28|11|NA
TGTGCCAGCATTTCAGGGGACCGCTACACCTTC
CASISGDRYTF
>many|TRBJ1-4|TRBV29-1|12|NA
TGCAGCGTTGGCCTAGGTGGAGAAAAACTGTTTTTT
CSVGLGGEKLFF
>many|TRBJ2-1|TRBV29-1|10|NA
TGCAGCGCCGAAGGGAATGAGCAGTTCTTC
CSAEGNEQFF
>many|TRBJ1-1|TRBV15|18|TRBD1
TGTGCCACCAGCAGAGATAAGACAGGGTGGAAGAAATACACTGAAGCTTTCTTT
CATSRDKTGWKKYTEAFF
>NA|TRBJ2-5|TRBV18|15|TRBD1
TGTGCCAGCTCACCGACGGACAGGGGGGGAGAGACCCAGTACTTC
CASSPTDRGGETQYF